The sequence of this TCR beta chain was determined in a study of OX40 agonist ivuxolimab in advanced cancers. Study-level information: Among those enrolled, mean age was roughly 62 years (range about 23 to 85) and 75% to 90% were male. Study-wide findings and caveats: In a subset of nonresponders, normalized T-cell clonal expansion was also low.

Germline V gene sequence: CDR1 KGHSH, CDR2 LQKENI. V dropped 2 bases and J dropped 0 bases, with 7 bases sitting between them. This CDR3 has 14 residues. Concerning this clone: Its antigen is still unknown.

Libraries were prepared by immunoSEQ multiplex PCR; TCRdb keeps only in-frame clonotypes and omits some of them. The table shows tens of thousands of clones, with roughly 90% occurring only once. This sequence originates from an adult with an advanced solid tumor such as melanoma, head and neck, liver or kidney cancer. Sequencing used CD4+ or CD8+ T cells sorted from blood, obtained in a trial of the OX40 agonist ivuxolimab. V is TRBV18 and J is TRBJ1-2; D unclear. The CDR3 reads CASSPGTANYGYTF. The DNA of the CDR3 is TGTGCCAGCTCACCAGGAACCGCTAACTATGGCTACACCTTC.